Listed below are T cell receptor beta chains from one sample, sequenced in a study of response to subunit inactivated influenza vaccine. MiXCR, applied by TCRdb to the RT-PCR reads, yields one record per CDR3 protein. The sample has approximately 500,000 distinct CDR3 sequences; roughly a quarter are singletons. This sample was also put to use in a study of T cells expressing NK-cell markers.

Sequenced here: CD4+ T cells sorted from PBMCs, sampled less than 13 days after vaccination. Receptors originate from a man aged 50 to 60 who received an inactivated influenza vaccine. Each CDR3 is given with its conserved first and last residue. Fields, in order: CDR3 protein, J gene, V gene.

CDR3aa: CASSLVGLVKNIQYF; j_gene: TRBJ2-4; v_gene: TRBV4-1
CDR3aa: CASSLHGDTQYF; j_gene: TRBJ2-3; v_gene: TRBV12-3/TRBV12-4
CDR3aa: CASSLNPAGVPDTQYF; j_gene: TRBJ2-3; v_gene: TRBV7-3
CDR3aa: CASSPYSGAGANVLTF; j_gene: TRBJ2-6; v_gene: TRBV7-3
CDR3aa: CAWRGTLWGPNTEAFF; j_gene: TRBJ1-1; v_gene: TRBV30
CDR3aa: CASSLERTGPYEQYF; j_gene: TRBJ2-7; v_gene: TRBV5-1
CDR3aa: CASSQGQNTGELFF; j_gene: TRBJ2-2; v_gene: TRBV5-1
CDR3aa: CASSYEGVTGGHTHTLADTQYF; j_gene: TRBJ2-3; v_gene: TRBV6-5
CDR3aa: CSARGRTSFLEQYF; j_gene: TRBJ2-7; v_gene: TRBV20-1
CDR3aa: CASSYTADNTEAFF; j_gene: TRBJ1-1; v_gene: TRBV6-5
CDR3aa: CASSQLPFPGHVREQFF; j_gene: TRBJ2-1; v_gene: TRBV4-1
CDR3aa: CSARRTGLDEQYF; j_gene: TRBJ2-7; v_gene: TRBV20-1
CDR3aa: CASSLPSGTGSYGYTF; j_gene: TRBJ1-2; v_gene: TRBV7-2
CDR3aa: CASIRPPAGELFF; j_gene: TRBJ2-2; v_gene: TRBV6-2/TRBV6-3
CDR3aa: CASSYSTGYEQYF; j_gene: TRBJ2-7; v_gene: TRBV6-5
CDR3aa: CASSQDLRYNEQFF; j_gene: TRBJ2-1; v_gene: TRBV3-1
CDR3aa: CASSGREQGDEQFF; j_gene: TRBJ2-1; v_gene: TRBV7-3
CDR3aa: CAIRLTASSGNTIYF; j_gene: TRBJ1-3; v_gene: TRBV10-3